These 16 T cell receptor beta chains came from one sample sequenced in a study of control samples from healthy donors and cancer patients. Sequencing used immunoSEQ multiplex PCR; TCRdb keeps in-frame clones, though not all of them. The table lists roughly 140,000 clones, 93% of them singletons. Sequencing input: blood. These receptors were collected from a man aged 50 to 59 in good health.

The rearrangement links TRBV6-5 to TRBJ2-2; D unclear. V lost 6 bases, J lost 2 bases, and 10 bases lay in between. The CDR3 runs to 14 residues. The germline V gene encodes CDR1 MNHEY and CDR2 SVGAGI. The CDR3 sequence is CASSPDTNTGELFF. The DNA for the CDR3 is TGTGCCAGCAGCCCAGACACCAACACCGGGGAGCTGTTTTTT.

The V call is TRBV5-1, the J call TRBJ2-7; D gene ambiguous. V was pared by 0 bases and J by 0 bases, with 10 bases between. This CDR3 region has 15 residues. Germline assignment: CDR1 SGHRS and CDR2 YFSETQ. The DNA of the CDR3 is TGCGCCAGCAGCTTGGGGGCAGCCAGCTCCTACGAGCAGTACTTC. Its translation: CASSLGAASSYEQYF.

This chain links TRBV20-1 with TRBJ2-5, with 7 bases that match TRBD2. V was pared by 3 bases and J by 4 bases, with 14 bases of the junction left unmatched. Germline lookup yields CDR1 DFQATT and CDR2 SNEGSKA (reference sequence). The CDR3 loop spans 16 amino acids. CDR3 coding DNA: TGCAGTGCTAGTCGCGGGGTTGCGGGAGTACGAGAGACCCAGTACTTC. Translated: CSASRGVAGVRETQYF.

The rearrangement links TRBV27 to TRBJ2-7, with D tentatively TRBD1 or TRBD2 (6 bases each). Germline V gene lookup returns CDR1 MNHEY and CDR2 SMNVEV (reference sequence). V lost 8 bases to trimming and J lost 3 bases, with 17 bases between them. This CDR3 region has 14 residues. The chain's CDR3 is CASSFVGGRYEQYF. DNA for the CDR3: TGTGCCAGCTCTTTTGTTGGGGGGCGCTACGAGCAGTACTTC.

The chain couples TRBV18 to TRBJ1-3; possible D gene TRBD1, 5 bases. Germline lookup yields CDR1 KGHSH and CDR2 LQKENI. Trimming took off 4 bases at V and 2 bases at J, with 18 bases between the two ends. CDR3 length: 17 amino acids. The CDR3 loop is CASSHSSGTGAGNTIYF. CDR3 coding DNA: TGTGCCAGCTCACACTCCTCAGGGACCGGGGCTGGAAACACCATATATTTT.

The gene calls are TRBV5-1 and TRBJ1-6; TRBD1 might be the D (5 bases). The V end lost 0 bases, the J end lost 11 bases, and 9 bases lay between the germline ends. The CDR3 loop spans 13 amino acids. Germline CDR1 and CDR2: SGHRS and YFSETQ. The CDR3 coding sequence is TGCGCCAGCAGCTTGGTTCAGGGAACACCCCTCCACTTT. Translation: CASSLVQGTPLHF.

V gene TRBV6-5 combines with J gene TRBJ2-7; unclear D gene. CDR3 length: 14 residues. The germline V and J ends were trimmed by 10 bases and 0 bases, with 16 bases remaining between them. The germline CDR1 and CDR2 sequences are MNHEY and SVGAGI. CDR3 coding DNA: TGTGCCACCCGGCCCCTCAGAAACTCCTACGAGCAGTACTTC. Translation: CATRPLRNSYEQYF.

The rearrangement links TRBV28 to TRBJ2-2; TRBD2 agrees at 7 bases. Trimming removed 5 bases from V and 1 base from J; junction bases left unmatched: 7. Germline-derived CDR1 and CDR2 are MDHEN and SYDVKM. The CDR3 totals 16 residues. The CDR3 DNA is TGTGCCAGCAGTACCTGGGGGGGACTGAACACCGGGGAGCTGTTTTTT. Its translation is CASSTWGGLNTGELFF.

This clone has just a few counts. The V and J genes are TRBV6-5 and TRBJ1-5; 7 bases match TRBD1. The CDR3 is made up of 14 amino acids. Germline V lookup: CDR1 MNHEY, CDR2 SVGAGI. Trimming cost V 6 bases and J 4 bases; bases outside gene matches: 6. The CDR3 coding sequence is TGTGCCAGCAGAAGAGGGGGCTCTAATCAGCCCCAGCATTTT. Its protein product is CASRRGGSNQPQHF.

V gene TRBV25-1 combines with J gene TRBJ2-2; D gene unclear. Germline CDR1 reads MGHDK; CDR2 reads SYGVNS. The CDR3 totals 15 residues. Trimming cost V 5 bases and J 3 bases, with 13 bases left between them. The CDR3 DNA sequence: TGTGCCAGCAGTAGATACGCCGGTCACACCGGGGAGCTGTTTTTT. Protein product: CASSRYAGHTGELFF.

The chain carries TRBV18 and TRBJ2-7; 7 bases are a match to TRBD1. Germline V CDR1 and CDR2: KGHSH, LQKENI. The CDR3 covers 13 residues. The V gene end was trimmed by 2 bases and the J gene end by 4 bases; junction bases not matched to a gene: 2. The CDR3 sequence: CASSPGTDYEQYF. CDR3 in DNA: TGTGCCAGCTCACCAGGGACAGATTACGAGCAGTACTTC.

This chain links TRBV3-1 (or the pseudogene TRBV3-2) with TRBJ2-5; perhaps TRBD2 as D (6 bases). V lost 1 base and J lost 0, with 15 bases in between. The CDR3 is 17 residues long. Germline values: CDR1 LGHDT, CDR2 YNNKEL (reference sequence). DNA for the CDR3: TGTGCCAGCAGCCAAGGTGTGAGCGGGCCCTACCAAGAGACCCAGTACTTC. Amino acids: CASSQGVSGPYQETQYF.

This chain connects TRBV5-5 to TRBJ1-1; D is ambiguous. Germline V lookup: CDR1 SGHKS, CDR2 YYEKEE (reference sequence). This CDR3 has 15 residues. Trimming stripped 2 bases from V and 0 bases from J, with 11 bases between. CDR3 nucleotides: TGTGCCAGCAGCTTTTGGGCAGGAATGAACACTGAAGCTTTCTTT. Protein: CASSFWAGMNTEAFF. Using reference TRBV5-5 and TRBJ1-1 for the parts outside the CDR3, the full variable domain is DAGVTQSPTHLIKTRGQQVTLRCSPISGHKSVSWYQQVLGQGPQFIFQYYEKEERGRGNFPDRFSARQFPNYSSELNVNALLLGDSALYLCASSFWAGMNTEAFFGQGTRLTVV.

The rearrangement links TRBV28 to TRBJ1-4; possible D gene TRBD1, 5 bases. Looked up from germline, CDR1 is MDHEN and CDR2 is SYDVKM. Trimming pared 6 bases from V and 8 bases from J, leaving 13 bases between. CDR3 size: 13 residues. CDR3 amino acids: CASRRGREEKLFF. The CDR3 region has the DNA TGTGCCAGCAGACGTGGCAGGGAGGAAAAACTGTTTTTT.

The CDR3 DNA reads as TGTGCCAGCAGCCCCGAGCGGACTAGGGGTGGGCAGTATTTT. Translation gives CASSPERTRGGQYF. The chain is built from TRBV7-2 and TRBJ2-3; 7 bases agree with TRBD2. V was clipped by 5 bases and J by 11 bases; unmatched bases: 13. In germline, CDR1 is SGHTA, CDR2 FQGNSA. The CDR3 totals 14 residues.

This clone was counted once. The rearrangement joins TRBV3-1 (or the pseudogene TRBV3-2) to TRBJ2-5; a weak D match, TRBD2 (5 bases). Trimming pared 6 bases from V and 5 bases from J, leaving 19 bases between. Germline lookup yields CDR1 LGHDT and CDR2 YNNKEL (reference sequence). The length of the CDR3 is 15 residues. CDR3 in amino acids: CASRTSGPAGETQYF. In DNA form, the CDR3 reads TGTGCCAGCAGGACCAGCGGACCCGCCGGGGAGACCCAGTACTTC.